This is a list of T cell receptor beta chains from one sample in a study of Graves' ophthalmopathy and Graves' hyperthyroidism. TCRdb reprocessed the multiplex PCR reads via MiXCR and lists one record per CDR3 protein. Among some 350,000 distinct CDR3 sequences, about 18% were seen once, and the ten largest hold roughly 2.3%. Source material: peripheral blood. These receptors were obtained from an adult woman with stable Graves' hyperthyroidism. CDR3s leave out the opening cysteine and the closing phenylalanine or tryptophan. D genes are given only for firm matches.

d_call v_call cdr3_length cdr3_aa
NA TRBV6-5 12 ASPSSTESVEQY
NA TRBV20-1 12 SALDRKNGNTIY
NA TRBV10-3 11 AISESGEGIQY
NA TRBV12-3/TRBV12-4 11 ASSTRLNTEAF
NA TRBV6-1 12 ASSEVGVTSPLH
NA TRBV10-3 11 AISEGGKESQY
NA TRBV6-5 11 ASSYSANQPQH
NA TRBV7-3 13 ASSLGASNTRELF
NA TRBV11-2 11 ASSLSGAGELF
NA TRBV24-1 12 ATIGAPVGYGYT
TRBD2 TRBV2 11 ASSEIWGGLKY
TRBD2 TRBV3-1 14 ASSPPLAGEQETQY